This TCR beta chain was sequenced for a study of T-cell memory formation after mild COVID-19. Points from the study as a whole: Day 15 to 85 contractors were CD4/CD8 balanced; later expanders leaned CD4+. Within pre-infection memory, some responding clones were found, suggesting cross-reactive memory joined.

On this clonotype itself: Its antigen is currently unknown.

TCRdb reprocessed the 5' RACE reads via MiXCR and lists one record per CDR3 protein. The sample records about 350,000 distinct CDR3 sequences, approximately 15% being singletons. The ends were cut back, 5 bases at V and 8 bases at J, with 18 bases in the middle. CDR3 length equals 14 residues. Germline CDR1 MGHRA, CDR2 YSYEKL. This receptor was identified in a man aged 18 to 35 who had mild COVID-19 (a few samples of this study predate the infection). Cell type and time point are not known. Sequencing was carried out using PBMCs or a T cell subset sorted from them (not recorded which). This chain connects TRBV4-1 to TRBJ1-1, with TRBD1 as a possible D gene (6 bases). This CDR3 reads CASSLTWTATEAFF. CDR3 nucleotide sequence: TGCGCCAGCAGCTTAACCTGGACAGCTACCGAAGCTTTCTTT.